This T cell receptor (beta chain) was identified in a study of blood T cell repertoires in COVID-19. Whole-study context: Samples taken during acute and convalescent COVID-19 were collected in the United States, Italy and Spain.

The junction had 3 bases not matched to a gene; V was cut back by 1 base and J by 0 bases. The CDR3 has 16 residues. Germline loops: CDR1 LGHDT, CDR2 YNNKEL (reference sequence). Here immunoSEQ multiplex PCR was the method, and the copy in TCRdb shows in-frame clones only, minus some. The sample includes over 150,000 clones, about 90% of them seen just once. The rearrangement joins TRBV3-1 (or the pseudogene TRBV3-2) to TRBJ1-3; TRBD1 aligns across 7 bases. Material for sequencing was PBMCs or T cells enriched from blood (not recorded which). The receptor's source is a woman in her fifties or sixties who had recovered from COVID-19. CDR3: CASSQARQGSGNTIYF. The CDR3 DNA is TGTGCCAGCAGCCAAGCCCGACAGGGCTCTGGAAACACCATATATTTT.